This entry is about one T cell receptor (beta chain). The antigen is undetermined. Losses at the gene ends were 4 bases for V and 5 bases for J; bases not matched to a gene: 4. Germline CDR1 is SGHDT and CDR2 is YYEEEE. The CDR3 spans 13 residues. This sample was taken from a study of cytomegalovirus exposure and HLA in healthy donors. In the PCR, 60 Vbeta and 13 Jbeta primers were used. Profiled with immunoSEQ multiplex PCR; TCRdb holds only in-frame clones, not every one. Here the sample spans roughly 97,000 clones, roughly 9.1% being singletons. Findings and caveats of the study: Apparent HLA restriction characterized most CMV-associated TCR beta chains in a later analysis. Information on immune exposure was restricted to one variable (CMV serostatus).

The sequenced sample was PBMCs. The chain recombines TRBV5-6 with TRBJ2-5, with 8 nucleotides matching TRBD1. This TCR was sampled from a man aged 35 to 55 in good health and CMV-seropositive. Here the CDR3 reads CASSLRGRETQYF. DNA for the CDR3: TGTGCCAGCAGCCTCAGGGGGCGGGAGACCCAGTACTTC.